The clone carrying this TCR beta chain was recorded once. Its target is not known. Patients with a history of autoimmune disease or on systemic immunosuppression were excluded. This specimen comes from a study of OX40 agonist ivuxolimab in advanced cancers. Study-wide points: With doses of 0.1 to 3.0 mg/kg, CD4+ and CD8+ blood T cells had undergone clonal expansion by week 6.

Clones were read by immunoSEQ multiplex PCR, and TCRdb kept only the in-frame ones, dropping some. The sample has 73,000 or so clones; more than 70% are singletons. In germline, CDR1 is MNHEY, CDR2 SMNVEV (reference sequence). The CDR3 runs to 15 residues. Trimming took 0 bases from V and 10 from J, leaving 13 bases between them. The V call is TRBV27, the J call TRBJ1-6; tentatively, D is TRBD1 (5 bases). This clonotype was obtained from an adult with an advanced solid tumor such as melanoma, head and neck, liver or kidney cancer. The sequences come from CD4+ or CD8+ T cells sorted from blood, collected in a trial of the OX40 agonist ivuxolimab. CDR3 bases: TGTGCCAGCAGTTTATCAACAGGCTTGGGATCACCCCTCCACTTT. Translated, it gives CASSLSTGLGSPLHF.